The 14 T cell receptor beta chains listed next were all sequenced from one sample in a study of T cells after somatic rescue of genetic block. TCRdb keeps only in-frame clones here, not all; method: immunoSEQ multiplex PCR. The sample comprises more than 7,500 clones, around 74% of which are singletons, and approximately 23% rests with the top ten. The specimen sequenced was peripheral blood mononuclear cells (PBMCs). Receptor source: a boy younger than 18.

This clone has just one count. This chain links TRBV5-6 with TRBJ2-1; a possible D gene is TRBD2 (6 bases). Trimming removed 5 bases from V and 3 bases from J, with 18 bases in between. Germline assignment: CDR1 SGHDT and CDR2 YYEEEE. The CDR3 contains 16 residues. DNA of the CDR3: TGTGCCAGCAGTCATGAGGCGGGAATGCGCTACAATGAGCAGTTCTTC. Protein sequence: CASSHEAGMRYNEQFF.

This clone has more than one count but fewer than ten. The chain employs TRBV10-3 and TRBJ1-1; 7 bases are shared with TRBD1. Germline lookup yields CDR1 ENHRY and CDR2 SYGVKD. This CDR3 region has 15 residues. Trimming removed 2 bases from V and 1 base from J; junction bases left unmatched: 4. CDR3 in amino acids: CAISEPGGGNTEAFF. The CDR3 DNA follows: TGTGCCATCAGTGAGCCAGGGGGGGGGAACACTGAAGCTTTCTTT.

This clone has a single count. The V call is TRBV6-5, the J call TRBJ2-2, with 7 bases lining up with TRBD1. The CDR3 is 15 residues long. Looked up from germline, CDR1 is MNHEY and CDR2 is SVGAGI. J lost 5 bases, V lost 6 bases, and 9 bases had no gene match. The CDR3 is CASRPDRIGTGELFF. The CDR3 bases are TGTGCCAGCAGGCCGGACAGGATCGGAACCGGGGAGCTGTTTTTT.

Concerning this clone: The sample has other DNA sequences that encode this CDR3 too. The chain links TRBV29-1 to TRBJ2-7; D tentatively reads TRBD1 or TRBD2 (6 bases each). Germline V lookup: CDR1 SQVTM, CDR2 ANQGSEA. Trimming took off 4 bases at V and 7 bases at J, with 20 bases between the two ends. The length of the CDR3 is 14 residues. The CDR3 DNA reads TGCAGCGTTGGGGGGCTAGCGACACCTACGGAGCAGTACTTC. Encoded protein: CSVGGLATPTEQYF.

The chain employs TRBV5-6 and TRBJ1-1; a possible D gene is TRBD1 (6 bases). This CDR3 comprises 14 residues. Trimming stripped 2 bases from V and 3 bases from J, with 11 bases between. Looked up from germline, CDR1 is SGHDT and CDR2 is YYEEEE. DNA of the CDR3: TGTGCCAGCAGCTTTGGCCAGGGGTACACTGAAGCTTTCTTT. Its protein is CASSFGQGYTEAFF.

V gene TRBV18 combines with J gene TRBJ2-3, with D possibly matching TRBD2 (5 bases). Looked up from germline, CDR1 is KGHSH and CDR2 is LQKENI. This CDR3 spans 14 amino acids. Trimming took 0 bases from V and 2 from J, leaving 6 bases between them. The CDR3 coding sequence is TGTGCCAGCTCACCACCGGGAGTCACAGATACGCAGTATTTT. Translation gives CASSPPGVTDTQYF.

The rearrangement links TRBV10-3 to TRBJ2-5; possibly TRBD1 for D (6 bases). The CDR3 consists of 15 residues. Germline CDR1 is ENHRY and CDR2 is SYGVKD. Trimming took off 4 bases at V and 1 base at J, with 13 bases between the two ends. As DNA, the CDR3 is TGTGCCATCAGTGCACGATGGGACACCCAAGAGACCCAGTACTTC. Its protein is CAISARWDTQETQYF.

This clone was picked up a small number of times. V is TRBV7-9 and J is TRBJ2-7, with D possibly TRBD1 on 6 matching bases. CDR3 length: 13 residues. The V gene lost 6 bases and the J gene lost 3 bases, with 12 bases spanning the gap. Germline CDR1 and CDR2: SEHNR and FQNEAQ (reference sequence). The CDR3 is CASRSDRFYEQYF. CDR3 in DNA: TGTGCCAGCAGATCGGACAGATTCTACGAGCAGTACTTC.

Regarding this clone: Other nucleotide sequences from this sample produce the same CDR3. The J gene is TRBJ1-1, the V gene TRBV28; D may be TRBD1 (5 bases). The CDR3 consists of 14 residues. Germline V gene lookup returns CDR1 MDHEN and CDR2 SYDVKM. Trimming pared 9 bases from V and 11 bases from J, leaving 25 bases between. The CDR3 nucleotides read TGTGCCAGTAGTCCCCCTGCCGACAGACCCGGGGCTTTCTTT. Its translation: CASSPPADRPGAFF.

This clone was detected only once. The chain carries TRBV2 and TRBJ2-5; no firm D call. Judging by the DNA end, TRBJ2-7 fits better; the J call may be wrong. The germline gives CDR1 SNHLY, CDR2 FYNNEI. This CDR3 is built from 12 residues. Here the CDR3 DNA reads TGTGCCAGCAGTGCCTCCAAGTACGAGCAGTACTTC. Protein sequence: CASSASKYEQYF.

The CDR3 nucleotides read TGTGCCAGCACCCCGGGACGGGGCCGGGGCACTGAAGCTTTCTTT. Its translation is CASTPGRGRGTEAFF. The V and J genes are TRBV6-5 and TRBJ1-1, with D possibly being TRBD1 (5 bases). This CDR3 spans 15 amino acids. Trimming took off 7 bases at V and 4 bases at J, with 19 bases between the two ends. Looked up from germline, CDR1 is MNHEY and CDR2 is SVGAGI.

The chain carries TRBV28 and TRBJ1-5; 8 bases fit TRBD1. In germline, CDR1 is MDHEN, CDR2 SYDVKM. The CDR3 spans 16 residues. V was pared by 3 bases and J by 4 bases, with 8 bases of the junction left unmatched. The CDR3 DNA reads as TGTGCCAGCAGTTTCCGGGACAGGTTAGGAAATCAGCCCCAGCATTTT. The encoded protein is CASSFRDRLGNQPQHF.

The chain is built from TRBV10-3 and TRBJ2-3; D possibly uses TRBD1 or TRBD2 (5 bases each). The germline CDR1 and CDR2 sequences are ENHRY and SYGVKD. V was shortened by 0 bases and J by 2 bases, with 18 bases between the two germline ends. The CDR3 contains 18 residues. Written as DNA, the CDR3 is TGTGCCATCAGTGAGTCGGGACCGGGCCTGGGGGACACAGATACGCAGTATTTT. Protein: CAISESGPGLGDTDTQYF.

The chain links TRBV28 to TRBJ2-1, with D hard to call. Trimming removed 6 bases from V and 7 bases from J, with 13 bases in between. Looked up from germline, CDR1 is MDHEN and CDR2 is SYDVKM. This CDR3 spans 13 amino acids. Written as DNA, the CDR3 is TGTGCCAGCAGCTGGACGATGGTTAATGAGCAGTTCTTC. It encodes CASSWTMVNEQFF.